These 16 T cell receptor beta chains were all obtained from the same sample, sequenced in a study of STAT3 mutations in large granular lymphocyte leukemia. The study, taken as a whole, reports: Every T-cell large granular lymphocyte leukemia patient had at least one immunodominant TCR beta clonotype.

These TCRs are of unknown antigen specificity. TCRdb's copy holds only in-frame clones and misses some; the assay was immunoSEQ multiplex PCR. The sample lists roughly 29,000 clones, around three quarters occurring once. Sequenced material: peripheral blood mononuclear cells. These TCRs come from a woman aged 45-60 years with T-cell large granular lymphocyte leukemia. Some clones in this sample may be carry-over from other donors' samples.

The gene calls are TRBV7-2 and TRBJ2-7; a weak D match, TRBD2 (6 bases). Trimming shortened V by 1 base and J by 2 bases, and 15 bases separated the two germline ends. CDR1 SGHTA and CDR2 FQGNSA come from the germline V gene. The CDR3 spans 16 residues. The CDR3 DNA reads as TGTGCCAGCAGCTTAGGTGTAGTAGCGGTTACCTACGAGCAGTACTTC. Translation gives CASSLGVVAVTYEQYF.

This sequence joins TRBV7-2 and TRBJ2-7; 8 positions agree with TRBD1. Trimming cost V 5 bases and J 9 bases; bases outside gene matches: 3. This CDR3 is 11 amino acids long. Germline CDR1 reads SGHTA; CDR2 reads FQGNSA. Here the CDR3 DNA reads TGTGCCAGCAGCCAGGGGGCAAGGCAGTACTTC. This codes for CASSQGARQYF.

This clone was counted between two and nine times. The chain carries TRBV7-9 and TRBJ2-7; the match to TRBD1 covers 10 bases. CDR1 is SEHNR, CDR2 FQNEAQ, per germline (reference sequence). This CDR3 comprises 13 residues. V lost 5 bases to trimming and J lost 5 bases; unmatched junction nucleotides: 3. This CDR3 is CASSDRGPNEQYF. In nucleotides, the CDR3 is TGTGCCAGCAGCGACAGGGGGCCCAACGAGCAGTACTTC.

The chain combines TRBV28 with TRBJ1-4; D uncertain. The CDR3 covers 17 residues. V gave up 3 bases and J gave up 1 base, with 15 bases separating them. The germline gives CDR1 MDHEN, CDR2 SYDVKM. In DNA, the CDR3 is TGTGCCAGCAGTTTGGGCAGTAGAGGGAGAACTAATGAAAAACTGTTTTTT. This encodes CASSLGSRGRTNEKLFF.

J is TRBJ1-1 and V is TRBV18, with TRBD1 as a possible D gene (5 bases). V shed 0 bases and J shed 2 bases, with 13 bases lying between them. This CDR3 region has 16 residues. The V gene's germline CDR1 is KGHSH and CDR2 LQKENI. CDR3 residues: CASSPPMGRVNTEAFF. The CDR3 DNA reads TGTGCCAGCTCACCACCGATGGGACGGGTAAACACTGAAGCTTTCTTT.

The chain links TRBV12-5 to TRBJ1-2; D unclear. This CDR3 contains 12 residues. V dropped 6 bases and J dropped 3 bases, with 8 bases sitting between them. In germline, CDR1 is LGHNT, CDR2 FRNRAP. CDR3 in amino acids: CASGEPYYGYTF. DNA of the CDR3: TGTGCTAGTGGCGAGCCCTACTATGGCTACACCTTC. The full variable domain, in which reference TRBV12-5 and TRBJ1-2 provide the parts outside the CDR3, is DARVTQTPRHKVTEMGQEVTMRCQPILGHNTVFWYRQTMMQGLELLAYFRNRAPLDDSGMPKDRFSAEMPDATLATLKIQPSEPRDSAVYFCASGEPYYGYTFGSGTRLTVV.

V is TRBV9 and J is TRBJ2-2, with D possibly being TRBD1 (6 bases). Trimming cost V 3 bases and J 8 bases, with 17 bases left between them. This CDR3 spans 15 amino acids. Germline V gene data show CDR1 as SGDLS and CDR2 as YYNGEE. CDR3 DNA: TGTGCCAGCAGCGGCTGGGACACCTACCCGGGGGAGCTGTTTTTT. This encodes CASSGWDTYPGELFF.

J is TRBJ1-2 and V is TRBV5-1; TRBD1 matches at 7 bases. Germline V lookup: CDR1 SGHRS, CDR2 YFSETQ. V lost 5 bases to trimming and J lost 7 bases; unmatched junction nucleotides: 11. The length of the CDR3 is 14 residues. CDR3 nucleotide sequence: TGCGCCAGCAGACAAAGGACAGGAATAACTGGCTACACCTTC. Translating gives CASRQRTGITGYTF.

This clone showed up just a few times. The chain joins TRBV19 to TRBJ2-2, with 12 bases fitting TRBD2. The CDR3 contains 15 residues. The V segment lost 6 bases and the J segment 6 bases; nucleotides outside the gene matches: 5. CDR1 and CDR2 from the germline V gene are LNHDA and SQIVND (reference sequence). The CDR3 region has the DNA TGTGCCAGTAGAAAGACTAGCGGGAGTTCCGGGGAGCTGTTTTTT. It translates to CASRKTSGSSGELFF.

The chain carries TRBV5-4 and TRBJ1-2, with a weak D call TRBD1 (5 bases). The CDR3 runs to 13 residues. Deletions cut 4 bases from V and 8 bases from J, with 15 bases between. CDR1 and CDR2 (germline): SGHNT, YYREEE (reference sequence). The CDR3 nucleotides read TGTGCCAGCAGCGCGGGACTCGGAAGGGGCTACACCTTC. Translation gives CASSAGLGRGYTF.

This clone was detected only once. The V call is TRBV7-9, the J call TRBJ2-2; no definite D call. V lost 2 bases and J 5 bases, leaving 0 bases between the germline ends. This CDR3 is built from 11 residues. Germline V lookup: CDR1 SEHNR, CDR2 FQNEAQ (reference sequence). The CDR3 protein is CASSLTGELFF. The CDR3 DNA sequence: TGTGCCAGCAGCTTAACCGGGGAGCTGTTTTTT.

The chain combines TRBV7-2 with TRBJ2-7, with D hard to call. V dropped 1 base and J dropped 4 bases, with 8 bases sitting between them. Germline assignment: CDR1 SGHTA and CDR2 FQGNSA. This CDR3 is 13 amino acids long. The CDR3 bases are TGTGCCAGCAGCTTAGAGTTCGGGTACGAGCAGTACTTC. This gives the protein CASSLEFGYEQYF. Filled out from reference TRBV7-2 and TRBJ2-7, the complete variable domain reads GAGVSQSPSNKVTEKGKDVELRCDPISGHTALYWYRQSLGQGLEFLIYFQGNSAPDKSGLPSDRFSAERTGGSVSTLTIQRTQQEDSAVYLCASSLEFGYEQYFGPGTRLTVT.

This clone is a singleton in its sample. The chain is built from TRBV4-3 and TRBJ1-2, with D unresolved. Germline V gives CDR1 LGHNA, CDR2 YSLEER. CDR3 length: 14 residues. V lost 0 bases, J lost 5 bases, and 10 bases lay in between. CDR3 in DNA: TGCGCCAGCAGCCAAGAGCCCTATGAGTATGGCTACACCTTC. Its protein is CASSQEPYEYGYTF.

CDR3 residues: CASSLSRSNEQYF. Here the CDR3 DNA reads TGTGCCAGCAGTTTAAGTCGGTCAAACGAGCAGTACTTC. The genes are TRBV28 and TRBJ2-7; no definite D call. The CDR3 runs 13 residues. The ends were cut back, 2 bases at V and 5 bases at J, with 10 bases in the middle. Looked up from germline, CDR1 is MDHEN and CDR2 is SYDVKM.

The genes are TRBV7-2 and TRBJ2-5; D possibly uses TRBD1 or TRBD2 (6 bases each). CDR1 and CDR2 from the germline V gene are SGHTA and FQGNSA. The CDR3 runs to 16 residues. Trimming stripped 5 bases from V and 4 bases from J, with 20 bases between. The DNA of the CDR3 is TGTGCCAGCAGCCCTCGTGGCGGAGGGGGGAGAGAGACCCAGTACTTC. This encodes CASSPRGGGGRETQYF.

The chain carries TRBV15 and TRBJ2-3, with 10 bases identical to TRBD1. CDR3 length: 17 amino acids. V was clipped by 3 bases and J by 2 bases; unmatched bases: 8. CDR1 and CDR2 from the germline V gene are LNHNV and YYDKDF (reference sequence). The chain's CDR3 is CATSSPRDRGTTDTQYF. For the CDR3, the DNA is TGTGCCACCAGCAGTCCCCGGGACAGGGGAACCACAGATACGCAGTATTTT.